The TCR beta chain under discussion was sequenced for a study of cytomegalovirus exposure and HLA in healthy donors. Findings and caveats of the study: An analysis that came later showed most CMV-associated TCR beta chains appearing HLA-restricted. There were several of the most significant clusters that appeared linked to common viral pathogens in a later analysis.

Primers for the PCR totalled 60 Vbeta and 13 Jbeta. Here immunoSEQ multiplex PCR was the method, and the copy in TCRdb shows in-frame clones only, minus some. This repertoire shows about 160,000 clones, roughly 79% found once; its top ten account for approximately 6.8%. The CDR3 length is 12 residues. The V gene end was trimmed by 5 bases and the J gene end by 5 bases; junction bases not matched to a gene: 2. CDR1 and CDR2 from the germline V gene are SGHAT and FQNNGV. A remark on this clone: Its antigen remains unknown.

The sequenced sample was PBMCs. The chain couples TRBV11-2 to TRBJ2-5, with 7 bases fitting TRBD1. This receptor was taken from a woman aged 35 to 49 in good health and CMV-seropositive. The DNA of the CDR3 is TGTGCCAGCAGCGTGGACAGGGAGACCCAGTACTTC. Its protein is CASSVDRETQYF. The entire variable domain, with the rest obtained from reference TRBV11-2 and TRBJ2-5, is as follows: EAGVAQSPRYKIIEKRQSVAFWCNPISGHATLYWYQQILGQGPKLLIQFQNNGVVDDSQLPKDRFSAERLKGVDSTLKIQPAKLEDSAVYLCASSVDRETQYFGPGTRLLVL.